This T cell receptor beta chain appears in the sequencing data of a study of T-cell memory formation after mild COVID-19. For the study at large: There were largely donor-specific TCR clusters.

Per germline, CDR1 LGHNA and CDR2 YNFKEQ. CDR3 length: 16 residues. V lost 4 bases and J lost 0, with 13 bases in between. MiXCR, run by TCRdb on the 5' RACE reads, gives a single entry per CDR3 protein. The table has approximately 500,000 distinct CDR3 sequences, roughly 23% seen once; the top ten hold around 13%. Study-level results: A second wave of clones peaked on day 37, and their SARS-CoV-2 specificity went unconfirmed. Cross-reactive memory seemingly joined, as some responding clones were found in pre-infection memory. A balance of CD4 and CD8 characterized clones contracting day 15 to 85, whereas later expanders leaned CD4+.

As for this clonotype: What it binds is unknown.

V gene TRBV4-2 combines with J gene TRBJ2-1, with D perhaps given as TRBD1 or TRBD2 (7 bases each). The sample was PBMCs or a T cell subset sorted from them (not recorded which). This clonotype was sampled from an adult woman who had mild COVID-19 (a few samples of this study predate the infection). Cell type and time point are not known. The CDR3 sequence is CASSLRGTTSYNEQFF. DNA of the CDR3: TGTGCCAGCAGCCTCAGGGGGACTACCTCCTACAATGAGCAGTTCTTC.